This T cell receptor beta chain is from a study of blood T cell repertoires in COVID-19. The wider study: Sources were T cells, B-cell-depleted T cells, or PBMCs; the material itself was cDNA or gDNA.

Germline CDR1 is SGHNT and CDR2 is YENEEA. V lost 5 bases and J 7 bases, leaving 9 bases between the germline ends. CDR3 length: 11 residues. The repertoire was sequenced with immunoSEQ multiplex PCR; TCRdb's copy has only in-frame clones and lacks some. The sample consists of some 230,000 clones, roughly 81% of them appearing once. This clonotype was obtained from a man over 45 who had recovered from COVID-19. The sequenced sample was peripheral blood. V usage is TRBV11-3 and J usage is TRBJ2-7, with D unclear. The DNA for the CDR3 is TGTGCCAGCAGCCTATACCCAGAGCAGTACTTC. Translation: CASSLYPEQYF. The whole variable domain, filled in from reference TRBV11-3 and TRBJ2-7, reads EAGVVQSPRYKIIEKKQPVAFWCNPISGHNTLYWYLQNLGQGPELLIRYENEEAVDDSQLPKDRFSAERLKGVDSTLKIQPAELGDSAVYLCASSLYPEQYFGPGTRLTVT.